The TCR beta chain under discussion was sequenced for a study of blood T cell repertoires in COVID-19 (TCRdb year 2020). Notes on the research overall: Samples covering the acute and convalescent phases of COVID-19 were provided by collaborators in the United States, Italy and Spain. Where available, HLA class I and class II types were obtained from metadata supplied by the sample provider rather than from assay-based typing. The prospective study material was composed of cDNA or gDNA derived from T cells, B-cell-depleted T cells, or PBMCs. The samples were drawn from the first 160 participants of the ongoing ImmuneRACE study and from 1,254 subjects provided by 6 global collaborators. The sample metadata nearly always contained a de-identified subject ID, COVID-19 status, age in years and sex. The repertoires were released in a freely available public database meant as a resource for research on the immune response to SARS-CoV-2. Deeply sampled blood TCRbeta repertoires from subjects exposed to, actively infected with, or recovered from COVID-19 were included in the dataset. Broader findings and caveats from the paper: The quantity of clinical and demographic metadata differed by source and by participant and was supplied without curation.

This clone was detected once. Its antigen is still unknown. Base qualities were left out, and no much larger clone turns up one base away. The immunoSEQ Assay, a bias-controlled multiplex PCR, was used to amplify TCRbeta CDR3 regions from genomic DNA. Regarding the original processing steps: Nucleated cell counts per sample were estimated from amplification of reference gene primers within the assay. To quantify the absolute abundance of each unique TCRbeta CDR3 rearrangement, sequence reads were collapsed and filtered. For each sample, productive Simpson clonality was calculated as the square root of Simpson's diversity index across productive rearrangements. The clones in this table, taken by TCRdb from immuneACCESS, are in-frame only. Not every clone is retained; where verified, under half of the shortfall comes from an unresolved V gene, and the cause of the rest is unknown. The D gene and trimming were derived from the DNA, and the V and J assignments and clone size from that table. The sample data list around 140,000 clones, and approximately 90% of these were observed just once. The ten largest clones capture just under 3% of the sample.

Trimmed from V: 6 bases; trimmed from J: 3 bases; junction bases lacking a gene match: 6. The cysteine opens and the phenylalanine closes a CDR3 of 14 amino acids. Just the 42-base CDR3 DNA is kept, in frame starting at base 1. CDR1 SGHRS and CDR2 YFSETQ are derived from the germline V gene. The collaborating institutions used their own protocols to collect whole blood in K2EDTA tubes. Collaborator samples were shipped for TCRbeta analysis as frozen whole blood, isolated PBMCs, or DNA extracted from either sample type. The specimen sequenced was peripheral blood. The origin of this receptor is a man in his fifties or sixties with active or convalescent COVID-19. The sequence is built from TRBV5-1 and TRBJ2-3; 8 central nucleotides agree with TRBD1. The CDR3 protein sequence reads: CASTTGARTDTQYF. The nucleotide sequence is given as TGCGCCAGCACGACAGGGGCAAGGACAGATACGCAGTATTTT.